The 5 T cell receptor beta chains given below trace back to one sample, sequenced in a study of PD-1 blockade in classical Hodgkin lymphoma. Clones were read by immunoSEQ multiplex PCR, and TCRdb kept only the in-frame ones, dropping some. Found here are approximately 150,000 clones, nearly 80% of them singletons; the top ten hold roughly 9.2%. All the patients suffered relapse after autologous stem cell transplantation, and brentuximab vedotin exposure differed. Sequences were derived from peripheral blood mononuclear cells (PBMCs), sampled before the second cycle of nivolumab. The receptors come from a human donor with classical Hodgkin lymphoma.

The chain's CDR3 is CASSSPEQGAYEKLFF. CDR3 nucleotides: TGTGCCAGCAGTTCCCCAGAACAGGGGGCGTACGAAAAACTGTTTTTT. The chain employs TRBV27 and TRBJ1-4; 9 bases agree with TRBD1. V shed 4 bases, J shed 8 bases, and the junction held 11 bases outside the gene matches. The CDR3 loop spans 16 amino acids. CDR1 and CDR2 (germline): MNHEY, SMNVEV (reference sequence).

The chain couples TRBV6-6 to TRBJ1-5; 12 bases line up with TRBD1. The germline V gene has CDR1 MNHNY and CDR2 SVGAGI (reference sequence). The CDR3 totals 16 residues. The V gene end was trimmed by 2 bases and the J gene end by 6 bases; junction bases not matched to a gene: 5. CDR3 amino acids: CASSYTGTGGGQPQHF. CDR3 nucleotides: TGTGCCAGCAGTTACACAGGGACAGGGGGCGGTCAGCCCCAGCATTTT.

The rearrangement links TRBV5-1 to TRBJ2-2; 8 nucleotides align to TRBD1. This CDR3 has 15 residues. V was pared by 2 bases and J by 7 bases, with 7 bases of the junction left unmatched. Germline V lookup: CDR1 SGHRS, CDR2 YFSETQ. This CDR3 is CASSFQGAGNGELFF. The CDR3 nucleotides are TGCGCCAGCAGCTTCCAGGGGGCGGGGAACGGGGAGCTGTTTTTT.

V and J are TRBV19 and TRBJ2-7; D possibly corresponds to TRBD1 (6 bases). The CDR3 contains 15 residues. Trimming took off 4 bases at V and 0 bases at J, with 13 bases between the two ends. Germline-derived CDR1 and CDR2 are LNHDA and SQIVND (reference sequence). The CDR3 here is CASSTTGTSSYEQYF. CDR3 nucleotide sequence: TGTGCCAGTAGTACAACCGGGACATCCTCCTACGAGCAGTACTTC.

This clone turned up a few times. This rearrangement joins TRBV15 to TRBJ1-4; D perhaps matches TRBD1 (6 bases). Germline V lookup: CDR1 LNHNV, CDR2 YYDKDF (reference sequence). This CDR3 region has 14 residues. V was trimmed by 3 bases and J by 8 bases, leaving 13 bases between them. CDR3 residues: CATSSKGGREKLFF. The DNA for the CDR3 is TGTGCCACCAGCAGTAAAGGGGGAAGGGAAAAACTGTTTTTT.